This paragraph reports one T cell receptor (beta chain). Its antigen is currently unknown. This CDR3 is also generated by other DNA sequences in the sample. Vbeta (60) and Jbeta (13) primers were used in the PCR. Original processing notes: Around 9.9 million shared chains were among the roughly 78 million unique TCR beta chains that a later analysis counted. The repertoire was sequenced with immunoSEQ multiplex PCR; TCRdb's copy has only in-frame clones and lacks some. For V, J and clone size, that table is used; D and trimming come from the DNA. The repertoire holds about 120,000 clones, with over 70% as singletons. The entry originates in a study of cytomegalovirus exposure and HLA in healthy donors. In germline, CDR1 is SGHTA, CDR2 FQGTGA. Trimming left V 5 bases short and J 7 bases short, with 9 bases between. The CDR3 consists of 12 residues. Study-level results: Some segments of the V type, notably TRBV6-2 and TRBV6-3, were excluded as indistinguishable. Reportedly, diagnosis of cytomegalovirus status by the classifier showed high specificity and sensitivity.

Sequenced material: PBMCs. The receptor was isolated from a woman aged 40-49 years in good health and CMV-seropositive. The chain carries TRBV7-3 and TRBJ2-1; D may be TRBD1 (5 bases). CDR3 in amino acids: CASSPQGNEQFF. CDR3 nucleotide sequence: TGTGCCAGCAGCCCTCAGGGTAATGAGCAGTTCTTC.